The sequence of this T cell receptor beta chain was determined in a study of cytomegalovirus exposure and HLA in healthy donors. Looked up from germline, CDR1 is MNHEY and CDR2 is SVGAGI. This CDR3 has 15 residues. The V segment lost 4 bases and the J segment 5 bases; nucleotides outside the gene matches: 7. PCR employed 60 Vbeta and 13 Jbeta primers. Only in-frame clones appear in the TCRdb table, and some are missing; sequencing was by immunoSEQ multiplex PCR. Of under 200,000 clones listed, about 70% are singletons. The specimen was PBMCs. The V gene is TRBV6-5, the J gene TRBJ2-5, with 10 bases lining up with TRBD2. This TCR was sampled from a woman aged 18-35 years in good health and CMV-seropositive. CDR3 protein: CASSFVAGGRETQYF. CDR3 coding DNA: TGTGCCAGCAGTTTTGTAGCGGGAGGTAGGGAGACCCAGTACTTC.